This TCR beta chain was sequenced for a study of blood T cells in healthy people across ages. Whole-study results and caveats: Naive and antigen-experienced cells were not separated, limiting conclusive comparison.

The authors isolated at least 6 million PBMCs per sample. A J-beta primer mix and a sample-barcoded 5' primer were used in a second PCR of about 6 to 12 cycles. TCRdb passed the 5' RACE reads through MiXCR, listing each CDR3 protein once. This sample yields 1.5 million to 2 million distinct CDR3 sequences, of which 39% are seen a single time; about 21% belongs to the top ten. The V end was cut by 5 bases, the J end by 9 bases, with 5 bases between. The CDR3 length is 10 residues. In germline, CDR1 is LNHNV, CDR2 YYDKDF (reference sequence). As regards this clonotype: What it recognizes is unknown.

J is TRBJ2-1 and V is TRBV15; D ambiguous. Material: blood. The source of this sequence is a human donor in good health. CDR3 region: CATSGSEQFF. In nucleotides, the CDR3 is TGTGCCACCAGCGGTAGTGAGCAGTTCTTC.